These 14 T cell receptor beta chains share one sample of origin, sequenced in a study of siplizumab effects on memory and regulatory T cells. Assay used: immunoSEQ multiplex PCR; TCRdb lists only in-frame clones, some missing. The data show 110,000 or so clones, 93% seen once. The specimen sequenced was non-Treg CD4+ T cells sorted from blood. The receptor set was obtained from a human donor in good health.

This chain uses TRBV13 with TRBJ1-2; the match to TRBD1 covers 7 bases. With 5 bases clipped from V and 6 bases from J, the junction kept 12 bases outside the gene matches. Germline CDR1 PRHDT, CDR2 FYEKMQ (reference sequence). The CDR3 runs 15 residues. The CDR3 loop reads CASSMGRGRPDGYTF. The CDR3 DNA reads as TGTGCCAGCAGCATGGGAAGGGGGCGCCCCGATGGCTACACCTTC.

The chain links TRBV6-1 to TRBJ2-5, with 10 bases identical to TRBD2. V dropped 9 bases and J dropped 4; count of bases not matched to a gene: 8. Germline CDR1 and CDR2: MNHNS and SASEGT. This CDR3 comprises 14 residues. Written as DNA, the CDR3 is TGTGCCAGGGCAAGCGGGGGGGCTTTAGAGACCCAGTACTTC. Amino acid sequence: CARASGGALETQYF.

This clone came up a few times. This chain connects TRBV7-3 to TRBJ2-2; D call uncertain. Germline CDR1 reads SGHTA; CDR2 reads FQGTGA. V gave up 3 bases and J gave up 5 bases, with 13 bases separating them. The CDR3 contains 15 residues. In nucleotides, the CDR3 is TGTGCCAGCAGCTTGGGTCCTCCGGAGACCGGGGAGCTGTTTTTT. This translates into CASSLGPPETGELFF.

The rearrangement joins TRBV2 to TRBJ2-5; 7 bases are a match to TRBD1. The CDR3 totals 13 residues. V dropped 6 bases and J dropped 1; count of bases not matched to a gene: 2. CDR1 SNHLY and CDR2 FYNNEI come from the germline V gene. CDR3 in DNA: TGTGCCAGCAGAGCAGGGGGCCAAGAGACCCAGTACTTC. Translation gives CASRAGGQETQYF.

V and J are TRBV7-3 and TRBJ2-7; D perhaps matches TRBD2 (6 bases). From germline, CDR1 is SGHTA and CDR2 FQGTGA. Trimming left V 5 bases short and J 6 bases short, with 14 bases between. The CDR3 is made up of 13 amino acids. The CDR3 coding sequence is TGTGCCAGCAGCCCGACTAGTGGGCGCGAGCAGTACTTC. Its translation: CASSPTSGREQYF.

The V and J genes are TRBV19 and TRBJ2-5, with 10 bases that match TRBD1. This CDR3 is built from 15 residues. Germline CDR1 is LNHDA and CDR2 is SQIVND (reference sequence). Trimming at V came to 5 bases and at J to 5 bases, leaving 8 bases not matched to a gene. The chain's CDR3 is CASSPRDRGWETQYF. The CDR3 DNA reads as TGTGCCAGTAGTCCCCGGGACAGGGGCTGGGAGACCCAGTACTTC.

The chain joins TRBV4-1 to TRBJ2-5, with TRBD2 matching 8 bases. The CDR3 is 16 amino acids. CDR1 and CDR2 (germline): MGHRA, YSYEKL. Trimming removed 0 bases from V and 1 base from J; junction bases left unmatched: 4. The CDR3 loop reads CASSQDGRGGQETQYF. The CDR3 DNA follows: TGCGCCAGCAGCCAAGATGGACGGGGGGGCCAAGAGACCCAGTACTTC.

This rearrangement joins TRBV27 to TRBJ2-2; no definite D call. The CDR3 runs to 13 residues. Germline loops: CDR1 MNHEY, CDR2 SMNVEV (reference sequence). Trimming stripped 3 bases from V and 5 bases from J, with 7 bases between. CDR3 sequence: CASSLRSTGELFF. CDR3 DNA: TGTGCCAGCAGTTTGAGGTCAACCGGGGAGCTGTTTTTT.

This chain links TRBV6-5 with TRBJ2-7, with D possibly matching TRBD2 (7 bases). The CDR3 loop spans 14 amino acids. Germline CDR1 reads MNHEY; CDR2 reads SVGAGI. The V end was cut by 3 bases, the J end by 5 bases, with 14 bases between. DNA for the CDR3: TGTGCCAGCAGTTATGGGCAGGGGAGGGACGAGCAGTACTTC. This gives the protein CASSYGQGRDEQYF.

V usage is TRBV7-7 and J usage is TRBJ2-2, with no clear D. The CDR3 spans 18 residues. The V and J ends lost 2 bases and 5 bases respectively, with 21 bases between them. Looked up from germline, CDR1 is SSHAT and CDR2 is FNYEAQ (reference sequence). Here the CDR3 DNA reads TGTGCCAGCAGCTTAACTCCCTCTATAGGGATCAAGACCGGGGAGCTGTTTTTT. This codes for CASSLTPSIGIKTGELFF. Together with reference TRBV7-7 and TRBJ2-2, the CDR3 gives the full variable domain: GAGVSQSPRYKVTKRGQDVTLRCDPISSHATLYWYQQALGQGPEFLTYFNYEAQPDKSGLPSDRFSAERPEGSISTLTIQRTEQRDSAMYRCASSLTPSIGIKTGELFFGEGSRLTVL.

The J gene is TRBJ1-5, the V gene TRBV19, with unresolved D. V was pared by 5 bases and J by 6 bases, with 14 bases between. CDR3 length: 14 amino acids. The V gene's germline CDR1 is LNHDA and CDR2 SQIVND (reference sequence). The CDR3 sequence: CASSAASSGQPQHF. The CDR3 DNA reads TGTGCCAGTAGTGCCGCGTCCTCCGGTCAGCCCCAGCATTTT.

The chain is built from TRBV5-1 and TRBJ1-6; 8 positions agree with TRBD1. The CDR3 is made up of 14 amino acids. V lost 3 bases to trimming and J lost 6 bases; unmatched junction nucleotides: 2. CDR1 SGHRS and CDR2 YFSETQ come from the germline V gene. This CDR3 reads CASSSQGGNSPLHF. The CDR3 DNA follows: TGCGCCAGCAGCTCACAGGGGGGTAATTCACCCCTCCACTTT.

The V gene is TRBV27, the J gene TRBJ1-5; D is unclear. Germline V gene data show CDR1 as MNHEY and CDR2 as SMNVEV (reference sequence). Trimming removed 3 bases at V and 0 bases at J, with 9 bases between. This CDR3 region has 15 residues. The CDR3 bases are TGTGCCAGCAGTTTGGAAGGTTATAGCAATCAGCCCCAGCATTTT. The encoded protein is CASSLEGYSNQPQHF.

The chain couples TRBV12-5 to TRBJ2-3, with D perhaps matching TRBD1 or TRBD2 (5 bases each). This CDR3 has 12 residues. The V gene's germline CDR1 is LGHNT and CDR2 FRNRAP. V was clipped by 4 bases and J by 6 bases, with 8 bases between them. CDR3 amino acids: CASGSGADTQYF. DNA for the CDR3: TGTGCTAGTGGTTCCGGGGCCGATACGCAGTATTTT.